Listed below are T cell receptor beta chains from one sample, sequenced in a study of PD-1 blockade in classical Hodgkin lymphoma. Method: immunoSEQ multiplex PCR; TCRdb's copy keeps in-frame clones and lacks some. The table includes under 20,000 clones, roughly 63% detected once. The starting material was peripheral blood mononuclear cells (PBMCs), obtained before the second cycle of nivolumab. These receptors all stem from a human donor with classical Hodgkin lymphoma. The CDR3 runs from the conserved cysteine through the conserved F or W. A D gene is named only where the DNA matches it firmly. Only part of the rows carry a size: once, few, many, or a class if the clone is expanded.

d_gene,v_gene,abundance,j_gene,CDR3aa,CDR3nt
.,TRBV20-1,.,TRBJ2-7,CSGAETYEQYF,TGCAGTGGGGCAGAAACCTACGAGCAGTACTTC
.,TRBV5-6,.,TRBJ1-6,CASSFNQGWSSPLHF,TGTGCCAGCAGCTTTAATCAGGGATGGAGTTCACCCCTCCACTTT
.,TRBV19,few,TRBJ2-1,CASSIPHLKGESYNEQFF,TGTGCCAGTAGTATTCCCCACCTTAAGGGGGAGTCCTACAATGAGCAGTTCTTC
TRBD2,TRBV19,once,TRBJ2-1,CASRAPGLSTYNEQFF,TGTGCCAGTAGGGCCCCGGGACTATCAACCTACAATGAGCAGTTCTTC
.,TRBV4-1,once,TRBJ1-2,CASSQEELGGPDYGYTF,TGCGCCAGCAGCCAAGAAGAGCTCGGGGGGCCAGACTATGGCTACACCTTC
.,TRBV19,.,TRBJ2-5,CASSIGGEETQYF,TGTGCCAGTAGTATAGGGGGGGAAGAGACCCAGTACTTC
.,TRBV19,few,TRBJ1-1,CASGIRGNTEAFF,TGTGCCAGCGGAATCCGGGGGAACACTGAAGCTTTCTTT
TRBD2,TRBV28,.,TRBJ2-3,CASSSSTKLADTDTQYF,TGTGCCAGCAGTTCTAGTACAAAACTAGCGGACACAGATACGCAGTATTTT
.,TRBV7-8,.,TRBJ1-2,CASSLALDSSYGYTF,TGTGCCAGCAGCTTAGCCCTGGACAGTAGCTATGGCTACACCTTC
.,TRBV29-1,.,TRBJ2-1,CSVEGDSYNEQFF,TGCAGCGTTGAAGGGGATTCCTACAATGAGCAGTTCTTC